The 24 T cell receptor beta chains below all came from one sample that was sequenced in a study of beta chain features in type 1 diabetes. General observations from the study: For Type 1 diabetes patients, all four CD4+ subsets carried TCRB CDR3s that were moderately but significantly shorter.

The antigens for these receptors are not known. Every isolated RNA sample was fully reverse transcribed, so sequencing captured expressed TCRB transcripts. The method was immunoSEQ multiplex PCR; TCRdb's version includes in-frame clones alone and lacks a portion of them. Counted here are 150,000 to 190,000 clones, about a tenth occurring once; the ten biggest clones make up around 0.48%. The sequencing sample was made of central memory CD4+ T cells from blood. These receptors came from a man between 25 and 39 years old with type 1 diabetes.

This clone was seen a few times. The chain links TRBV7-2 to TRBJ2-7; D perhaps matches TRBD1 (5 bases). CDR3 length equals 15 residues. The germline gives CDR1 SGHTA, CDR2 FQGNSA. The germline V and J ends were trimmed by 2 bases and 6 bases, with 17 bases remaining between them. The CDR3 DNA reads as TGTGCCAGCAGCTTACAACAGGTTCCGTGGGGCGAGCAGTACTTC. Residues: CASSLQQVPWGEQYF.

The chain couples TRBV5-4 to TRBJ2-7; TRBD2 agrees at 9 bases. Germline values: CDR1 SGHNT, CDR2 YYREEE (reference sequence). Trimming cost V 5 bases and J 5 bases; bases outside gene matches: 8. The CDR3 is made up of 14 amino acids. As DNA, the CDR3 is TGTGCCAGCAGTTACCTTAGCGGGAGCCACGAGCAGTACTTC. Amino acids: CASSYLSGSHEQYF.

CDR3 nucleotides: TGTGCCAGCATTTTGAGCTCCCCCTCCTACAATGAGCAGTTCTTC. Translated, it gives CASILSSPSYNEQFF. V and J are TRBV6-1 and TRBJ2-1; D unresolved. Between the trimmed V and J ends, which lost 7 bases and 0 bases, there was a span of 13 bases. The CDR3 spans 15 residues. Germline loops: CDR1 MNHNS, CDR2 SASEGT.

This clone was counted a few times. The CDR3 is CASSPQEGAKGYTF. The DNA of the CDR3 is TGTGCCAGCAGTCCCCAAGAGGGGGCTAAGGGCTACACCTTC. The V gene is TRBV6-6, the J gene TRBJ1-2, with 7 bases aligning to TRBD1. This CDR3 spans 14 amino acids. Germline V lookup: CDR1 MNHNY, CDR2 SVGAGI (reference sequence). With V trimmed by 5 bases and J by 8 bases, 11 bases remained unmatched.

V gene TRBV5-6 combines with J gene TRBJ2-3, with D possibly matching TRBD2 (6 bases). The CDR3 covers 15 residues. Per the germline V gene, CDR1 is SGHDT and CDR2 is YYEEEE. V lost 3 bases and J lost 0, with 11 bases in between. Here the CDR3 reads CASSYRSGSTDTQYF. CDR3 DNA sequence: TGTGCCAGCAGCTACCGGAGCGGGAGCACAGATACGCAGTATTTT.

In nucleotides, the CDR3 is TGTGCCAGCACCTTAGCCAAAAACATTCAGTACTTC. Amino acid sequence: CASTLAKNIQYF. The chain is built from TRBV6-1 and TRBJ2-4, with D unclear. The CDR3 loop spans 12 amino acids. Germline V lookup: CDR1 MNHNS, CDR2 SASEGT. V shed 7 bases and J shed 0 bases, with 4 bases lying between them.

This rearrangement joins TRBV5-1 to TRBJ2-1; D might be TRBD1 (5 bases). This CDR3 is built from 14 residues. Looked up from germline, CDR1 is SGHRS and CDR2 is YFSETQ. The ends were cut back, 4 bases at V and 6 bases at J, with 14 bases in the middle. Written as DNA, the CDR3 is TGCGCCAGCAGCCTGACACAGGTACTCAATGAGCAGTTCTTC. It codes for CASSLTQVLNEQFF.

The J gene is TRBJ2-1, the V gene TRBV5-1; 10 bases fit TRBD2. The trim removed 6 bases at V and 9 bases at J, leaving 12 bases unmatched. The CDR3 is made up of 15 amino acids. CDR1 SGHRS and CDR2 YFSETQ come from the germline V gene. The CDR3 coding sequence is TGCGCCAGCAATCTGGTGGTAGCGGGGGGTAGTGAGCAGTTCTTC. As protein: CASNLVVAGGSEQFF.

The genes are TRBV5-8 and TRBJ1-2; D is uncertain. Per the germline V gene, CDR1 is SGHTS and CDR2 is YDEGEE. The CDR3 consists of 14 residues. V gave up 4 bases and J gave up 3 bases, with 13 bases separating them. Written as DNA, the CDR3 is TGTGCCAGCAGCGGGGTGGCGGGAGACTATGGCTACACCTTC. Encoded protein: CASSGVAGDYGYTF.

This clone appeared many times. This chain uses TRBV2 with TRBJ2-7; TRBD1 is a possible D gene (6 bases). The CDR3 loop spans 13 amino acids. The germline CDR1 and CDR2 sequences are SNHLY and FYNNEI. Between the trimmed V and J ends, which lost 7 bases and 6 bases, there was a span of 16 bases. The CDR3 spells CASTRQVVAEQYF. In DNA, the CDR3 is TGTGCCAGCACGAGACAGGTTGTTGCCGAGCAGTACTTC.

The chain joins TRBV7-2 to TRBJ1-5; TRBD1 agrees at 10 bases. J was trimmed by 1 base and V by 5 bases; bases with no gene match: 11. Germline CDR1 and CDR2: SGHTA and FQGNSA. The CDR3 contains 18 residues. CDR3 nucleotide sequence: TGTGCCAGCAGCCCTAGAGCGCCGGGACAGGGGAGCAATCAGCCCCAGCATTTT. Amino acids: CASSPRAPGQGSNQPQHF.

V and J are TRBV2 and TRBJ2-7; maybe TRBD1 (6 bases). Trimming pared 5 bases from V and 5 bases from J, leaving 10 bases between. Looked up from germline, CDR1 is SNHLY and CDR2 is FYNNEI. The length of the CDR3 is 12 residues. The CDR3 here is CASSFYRDEQYF. The CDR3 nucleotides read TGTGCCAGCAGTTTTTACAGGGACGAGCAGTACTTC.

This sequence joins TRBV6-1 and TRBJ2-2; 8 bases line up with TRBD1. V gave up 7 bases and J gave up 4 bases; unmatched junction bases: 5. This CDR3 contains 14 residues. CDR1 MNHNS and CDR2 SASEGT come from the germline V gene. CDR3 protein: CASTQGASTGELFF. The CDR3 coding sequence is TGTGCCAGCACTCAGGGGGCGAGCACCGGGGAGCTGTTTTTT.

The gene calls are TRBV7-3 and TRBJ2-1; possibly TRBD2 for D (6 bases). In germline, CDR1 is SGHTA, CDR2 FQGTGA. Trimming took off 2 bases at V and 2 bases at J, with 10 bases between the two ends. CDR3 length: 15 residues. DNA of the CDR3: TGTGCCAGCAGCTTATGGGCGGGAACCTACAATGAGCAGTTCTTC. Translation gives CASSLWAGTYNEQFF.

The chain joins TRBV6-6 to TRBJ2-5; 10 bases align to TRBD2. Germline CDR1 reads MNHNY; CDR2 reads SVGAGI (reference sequence). This CDR3 has 16 amino acids. Unmatched junction bases numbered 4, after V lost 2 bases and J lost 1 base. CDR3 protein: CASSYGAGGSQETQYF. CDR3 coding DNA: TGTGCCAGCAGTTACGGAGCGGGAGGGTCCCAAGAGACCCAGTACTTC.

This sequence joins TRBV14 and TRBJ2-7, with 9 bases matching TRBD2. This CDR3 comprises 14 residues. With V trimmed by 4 bases and J by 3 bases, 4 bases remained unmatched. Per the germline V gene, CDR1 is SGHDN and CDR2 is FVKESK. CDR3 region: CASSPRAGGYEQYF. In DNA, the CDR3 is TGTGCCAGCAGCCCCAGAGCGGGGGGCTACGAGCAGTACTTC.

The J gene is TRBJ2-3, the V gene TRBV9; a weak D match, TRBD2 (6 bases). Germline V CDR1 and CDR2: SGDLS, YYNGEE. Trimming took off 3 bases at V and 4 bases at J, with 6 bases between the two ends. This CDR3 is built from 12 residues. CDR3 sequence reads: CASSGGADTQYF. In DNA form, the CDR3 reads TGTGCCAGCAGCGGGGGGGCAGATACGCAGTATTTT.

This clone was found a few times. This chain uses TRBV15 with TRBJ2-7; D may be TRBD2 (6 bases). Germline V gives CDR1 LNHNV, CDR2 YYDKDF (reference sequence). The CDR3 runs to 15 residues. The V end was cut by 0 bases, the J end by 4 bases, with 13 bases between. CDR3 sequence reads: CATSREEGLKYEQYF. CDR3 nucleotide sequence: TGTGCCACCAGCAGAGAGGAGGGCCTAAAATACGAGCAGTACTTC.

The table lists this clone with a few counts. The chain couples TRBV28 to TRBJ1-1; TRBD1 is a possible D gene (5 bases). Trimming stripped 10 bases from V and 4 bases from J, with 13 bases between. CDR3 length equals 12 residues. CDR1 is MDHEN and CDR2 is SYDVKM in the germline V gene. CDR3 bases: TGTGCCATCAAAGTTGGGGCCACTGAAGCTTTCTTT. Translating it yields CAIKVGATEAFF. The whole variable domain, remainder taken from reference TRBV28 and TRBJ1-1, is DVKVTQSSRYLVKRTGEKVFLECVQDMDHENMFWYRQDPGLGLRLIYFSYDVKMKEKGDIPEGYSVSREKKERFSLILESASTNQTSMYLCAIKVGATEAFFGQGTRLTVV.

This chain joins TRBV5-8 and TRBJ2-6; TRBD1 matches at 8 bases. V was pared by 4 bases and J by 2 bases, with 5 bases of the junction left unmatched. The length of the CDR3 is 16 residues. CDR1 SGHTS and CDR2 YDEGEE come from the germline V gene. The CDR3 sequence is CASSGGQGAGANVLTF. In DNA, the CDR3 is TGTGCCAGCAGCGGTGGACAGGGTGCTGGGGCCAACGTCCTGACTTTC.

This chain joins TRBV9 and TRBJ2-5; perhaps TRBD1 as D (6 bases). The CDR3 runs 16 residues. Germline V gene data show CDR1 as SGDLS and CDR2 as YYNGEE. V lost 0 bases and J lost 5, with 17 bases in between. CDR3 amino acids: CASSVGQDAATETQYF. CDR3 DNA: TGTGCCAGCAGCGTAGGACAGGATGCCGCTACGGAGACCCAGTACTTC.

This clone turned up a few times. The V and J genes are TRBV6-6 and TRBJ1-2, with 8 bases that match TRBD1. V was clipped by 5 bases and J by 4 bases; unmatched bases: 6. The V gene's germline CDR1 is MNHNY and CDR2 SVGAGI (reference sequence). This CDR3 spans 14 amino acids. The CDR3 protein is CASSKTGESYGYTF. The DNA for the CDR3 is TGTGCCAGCAGTAAGACAGGGGAGAGCTATGGCTACACCTTC.

This clone appeared many times. The genes are TRBV5-1 and TRBJ2-5; possibly TRBD1 for D (5 bases). V lost 5 bases, J lost 0 bases, and 17 bases lay in between. The CDR3 spans 16 residues. CDR1 and CDR2 from the germline V gene are SGHRS and YFSETQ. The CDR3 loop is CASSDFPTVNQETQYF. CDR3 bases: TGCGCCAGCAGTGACTTTCCGACAGTGAACCAAGAGACCCAGTACTTC.

In its sample, this clone was seen a few times. This same CDR3 is encoded by further DNA sequences in the sample. The chain recombines TRBV5-1 with TRBJ2-3; possible D gene TRBD2, 6 bases. This CDR3 contains 14 residues. CDR1 and CDR2 from the germline V gene are SGHRS and YFSETQ. V was pared by 0 bases and J by 4 bases, with 9 bases between. In nucleotides, the CDR3 is TGCGCCAGCAGCTTGGCGGGAGCTGCAGATACGCAGTATTTT. As protein: CASSLAGAADTQYF.